This entry lists 22 T cell receptor beta chains sequenced from one sample in a study of blood T cells in healthy people across ages. A sample-barcoded 5' primer and a J-beta primer mix were used in a second PCR of about 7 to 12 cycles. TCRdb analysed the 5' RACE reads with MiXCR anew, one entry per CDR3 protein. The sample includes roughly 900,000 distinct CDR3 sequences, more than 25% seen only once; the top ten take roughly 17%. Specimen: blood. The receptor set was obtained from a woman aged 80 or older in good health.

Of note for this clonotype: Compared with germline, one end of the junction differs, possibly owing to a read error. This chain joins TRBV20-1 and TRBJ1-4; 7 nucleotides line up with TRBD1. CDR1 DFQATT and CDR2 SNEGSKA come from the germline V gene (reference sequence). CDR3 length: 15 amino acids. CDR3 sequence: CSAGQARATNEKRFF. The DNA for the CDR3 is TGCAGTGCCGGACAGGCGAGAGCAACTAATGAAAAACGGTTTTTT.

V usage is TRBV7-9 and J usage is TRBJ2-3; 10 positions match TRBD2. In germline, CDR1 is SEHNR, CDR2 FQNEAQ (reference sequence). This CDR3 has 15 amino acids. Trimming removed 6 bases from V and 3 bases from J; junction bases left unmatched: 6. The CDR3 loop is CASSRSGRGTDTQYF. The CDR3 region has the DNA TGTGCCAGCAGTAGGAGCGGGAGGGGGACAGATACGCAGTATTTT.

This clonotype was observed at least ten times. The V call is TRBV6-2 or TRBV6-3, the J call TRBJ2-1; TRBD2 is a possible D gene (5 bases). The CDR3 extends over 22 amino acids. Per germline, CDR1 MNHEY and CDR2 SVGEGT. The V gene lost 4 bases and the J gene lost 1 base, with 32 bases spanning the gap. The CDR3 DNA follows: TGTGCCAGCAGTTCCCCAGGTGAAGGCGGGTTCCAATCCTTTTGGTCCTACAATGAGCAGTTCTTC. Its protein product is CASSSPGEGGFQSFWSYNEQFF.

This sequence joins TRBV7-9 and TRBJ1-1; possible D gene TRBD1, 6 bases. V lost 3 bases, J lost 7 bases, and 12 bases lay in between. Germline V gives CDR1 SEHNR, CDR2 FQNEAQ (reference sequence). The CDR3 extends over 13 amino acids. The CDR3 reads CASSFGQRIEAFF. CDR3 bases: TGTGCCAGCAGCTTCGGACAGAGAATTGAAGCTTTCTTT. The full variable domain, completed using reference TRBV7-9 and TRBJ1-1, is DTGVSQNPRHKITKRGQNVTFRCDPISEHNRLYWYRQTLGQGPEFLTYFQNEAQLEKSRLLSDRFSAERPKGSFSTLEIQRTEQGDSAMYLCASSFGQRIEAFFGQGTRLTVV.

V is TRBV20-1 and J is TRBJ1-1; TRBD1 is a possible D gene (5 bases). The CDR3 runs 14 residues. CDR1 is DFQATT, CDR2 SNEGSKA, per germline (reference sequence). V lost 6 bases and J lost 1, with 15 bases in between. The chain's CDR3 is CSAIPDGGNTEAFF. The CDR3 coding sequence is TGCAGTGCCATCCCGGACGGGGGGAACACTGAAGCTTTCTTT.

As regards this clonotype: A read error may be the cause here, since a much bigger clone is one base away. The chain couples TRBV7-9 to TRBJ2-6; tentative D call: TRBD1 (6 bases). V lost 3 bases and J lost 0, with 15 bases in between. The CDR3 spans 18 residues. Germline V lookup: CDR1 SEHNR, CDR2 FQNEAQ (reference sequence). The chain's CDR3 is CASSFLGQWHSGANVLTF. The CDR3 region has the DNA TGTGCCAGCAGCTTCCTTGGACAGTGGCACTCTGGGGCCAACGTCCTGACTTTC. Full variable domain (outside the CDR3, taken from reference TRBV7-9 and TRBJ2-6): DTGVSQNPRHKITKRGQNVTFRCDPISEHNRLYWYRQTLGQGPEFLTYFQNEAQLEKSRLLSDRFSAERPKGSFSTLEIQRTEQGDSAMYLCASSFLGQWHSGANVLTFGAGSRLTVL.

A remark on this clonotype: A much more abundant neighbour one base away suggests this may be a read error. This sequence joins TRBV9 and TRBJ1-2; TRBD1 might be the D (5 bases). The CDR3 loop spans 15 amino acids. V was cut by 3 bases and J by 4 bases, with 16 bases left in between. The germline V gene has CDR1 SGDLS and CDR2 YYNGEE. The CDR3, as DNA: TGTGCCAGCAGCGCCCAAGACAGCTGGAGCTATGGCTACACCTTC. Translated, it gives CASSAQDSWSYGYTF. Based on the CDR3 plus reference TRBV9 and TRBJ1-2, the full variable domain is DSGVTQTPKHLITATGQRVTLRCSPRSGDLSVYWYQQSLDQGLQFLIQYYNGEERAKGNILERFSAQQFPDLHSELNLSSLELGDSALYFCASSAQDSWSYGYTFGSGTRLTVV.

As regards this clonotype: One base away lies a much larger clone, so this may be a sequencing read error. This sequence joins TRBV11-2 and TRBJ2-6, with D possibly matching TRBD1 (6 bases). The CDR3 consists of 17 residues. Per germline, CDR1 SGHAT and CDR2 FQNNGV. In DNA, the CDR3 is TGTGCCAGCAGCCTCATGTCACACGGGCTGGGGGCCAACGTCCGGACTTTC. Protein: CASSLMSHGLGANVRTF. The whole variable domain, filled in from reference TRBV11-2 and TRBJ2-6, reads EAGVAQSPRYKIIEKRQSVAFWCNPISGHATLYWYQQILGQGPKLLIQFQNNGVVDDSQLPKDRFSAERLKGVDSTLKIQPAKLEDSAVYLCASSLMSHGLGANVRTFGAGSRLTVL.

This clonotype was picked up many times. The V and J genes are TRBV7-2 and TRBJ2-6; 12 bases agree with TRBD1. The CDR3 covers 17 residues. The ends lost 5 bases at V and 3 bases at J; junction bases unmatched: 5. The V gene's germline CDR1 is SGHTA and CDR2 FQGNSA. The CDR3 region is CASSPGTGGGGANVLTF. The CDR3 bases are TGTGCCAGCAGCCCCGGGACAGGGGGCGGTGGGGCCAACGTCCTGACTTTC.

This clonotype occurred many times. J is TRBJ2-7 and V is TRBV6-5, with TRBD1 matching 8 bases. J lost 2 bases, V lost 5 bases, and 8 bases had no gene match. The germline CDR1 and CDR2 sequences are MNHEY and SVGAGI. This CDR3 is built from 15 residues. CDR3 sequence (DNA): TGTGCCAGCAGTCCCGATGACAGGGGCACCTACGAGCAGTACTTC. It specifies CASSPDDRGTYEQYF.

The chain recombines TRBV18 with TRBJ1-3; D might be TRBD1 (5 bases). The length of the CDR3 is 15 residues. CDR1 and CDR2 (germline): KGHSH, LQKENI. Trimming removed 3 bases from V and 0 bases from J, with 9 bases in between. CDR3 protein: CASSPKTDSGNTIYF. The CDR3 nucleotides read TGTGCCAGCTCACCGAAGACAGACTCTGGAAACACCATATATTTT.

This clonotype was detected many times. The J gene is TRBJ2-5, the V gene TRBV7-2, with no clear D. CDR1 is SGHTA, CDR2 FQGNSA, per germline. This CDR3 is built from 14 residues. V lost 4 bases and J lost 1, with 10 bases in between. Written as DNA, the CDR3 is TGTGCCAGCAGCTCGTCTGGGCTCCAAGAGACCCAGTACTTC. The encoded protein is CASSSSGLQETQYF.

For this clonotype: This sequence may be a read error, since a much larger clone differs from it by one base. V and J are TRBV12-3 or TRBV12-4 and TRBJ2-4; tentatively, D is TRBD2 (5 bases). The DNA end lines up better with TRBJ2-5; the J call may be wrong. The CDR3 has 18 residues. The CDR3 DNA is TGTGCCAGCAGTTTAAGGGCATGGAGTCTAGGACTCGGAGTGACCCAGTACTTC. Its protein is CASSLRAWSLGLGVTQYF.

A note on this clonotype: A much larger clone lies one base from this, so it may be a read error. The V call is TRBV5-1, the J call TRBJ1-2; D is possibly TRBD1 (5 bases). V shed 4 bases and J shed 9 bases, with 16 bases lying between them. The CDR3 is made up of 13 amino acids. The germline gives CDR1 SGHRS, CDR2 YFSETQ. The chain's CDR3 is CASSADLQDRYTF. CDR3 in DNA: TGCGCCAGCAGCGCAGACCTACAGGATCGCTACACCTTC.

This clonotype was seen ten or more times. V usage is TRBV5-1 and J usage is TRBJ1-2, with D unclear. CDR3 length: 14 residues. Trimming cost V 0 bases and J 6 bases, with 12 bases left between them. CDR1 is SGHRS, CDR2 YFSETQ, per germline. The CDR3 bases are TGCGCCAGCAGCTTGGACCCGGGGAGGAATGGCTACACCTTC. It translates to CASSLDPGRNGYTF.

Points on this clonotype: At one end, the junction sequence differs from germline, possibly due to a read error. The chain recombines TRBV11-2 with TRBJ2-7; perhaps TRBD1 as D (6 bases). CDR3 length: 17 residues. The germline CDR1 and CDR2 sequences are SGHAT and FQNNGV. The CDR3 loop reads CASSSCLVGADSYEQYF. The CDR3 DNA sequence: TGTGCCAGTAGCTCATGTCTTGTGGGGGCCGACTCCTACGAGCAGTACTTC.

In its sample, this clonotype was seen a few times. The V and J genes are TRBV7-2 and TRBJ2-1, with TRBD2 matching 8 bases. CDR3 length: 14 residues. J was trimmed by 6 bases and V by 6 bases; bases with no gene match: 7. Per the germline V gene, CDR1 is SGHTA and CDR2 is FQGNSA. This chain's CDR3 is CASSSLAAINEQFF. The CDR3 region has the DNA TGTGCCAGCAGTTCACTAGCGGCGATCAATGAGCAGTTCTTC.

A word on this clonotype: Compared with germline, one end of the junction differs, possibly owing to a read error. The chain recombines TRBV6-2 or TRBV6-3 with TRBJ2-1; the D gene is possibly TRBD2 (7 bases). From germline, CDR1 is MNHEY and CDR2 SVGEGT. The CDR3 is made up of 14 amino acids. DNA for the CDR3: TGTGCCAGCAATCCGGGGGGCTCCTACAATGAGCAGGACTTC. Protein product: CASNPGGSYNEQDF.

A word on this clonotype: A single base separates this from a much larger clone, so it may be a read error. V is TRBV6-2 or TRBV6-3 and J is TRBJ2-1; D gene ambiguous. Germline values: CDR1 MNHEY, CDR2 SVGEGT. Trimming took off 7 bases at V and 10 bases at J, with 11 bases between the two ends. CDR3 size: 11 residues. The CDR3 DNA sequence: TGTGCCAGCACAGGTCTCTACGAGCAGTTCTTC. Its translation is CASTGLYEQFF.

A few counts support this clonotype. A much more abundant neighbour one base away suggests this may be a read error. The CDR3 is CASSPPSTSGKGETQFF. CDR3 in DNA: TGCGCCAGCAGCCCCCCCTCGACTAGCGGGAAAGGAGAGACCCAGTTCTTC. The chain carries TRBV5-1 and TRBJ2-1; 11 bases map to TRBD2. Looked up from germline, CDR1 is SGHRS and CDR2 is YFSETQ. This CDR3 region has 17 residues. Trimming cost V 4 bases and J 13 bases; bases outside gene matches: 19. Complete variable domain (other parts from reference TRBV5-1 and TRBJ2-1): KAGVTQTPRYLIKTRGQQVTLSCSPISGHRSVSWYQQTPGQGLQFLFEYFSETQRNKGNFPGRFSGRQFSNSRSEMNVSTLELGDSALYLCASSPPSTSGKGETQFFGPGTRLTVL.

The genes are TRBV5-1 and TRBJ2-3; D perhaps matches TRBD2 (5 bases). This CDR3 is built from 16 residues. Germline lookup yields CDR1 SGHRS and CDR2 YFSETQ. Trimming took off 1 base at V and 1 base at J, with 13 bases between the two ends. This chain's CDR3 is CASSLWSRGGTDTQYF. CDR3 bases: TGCGCCAGCAGCTTGTGGTCCCGGGGTGGCACAGATACGCAGTATTTT.

Regarding this clonotype: This sequence may be a read error, since a much larger clone differs from it by one base. V usage is TRBV7-6 and J usage is TRBJ2-5; 9 positions agree with TRBD1. J gave up 11 bases and V 2 bases, and 12 bases lay outside the gene matches. Germline CDR1 is SGHVS and CDR2 is FNYEAQ. The CDR3 is 15 amino acids. CDR3 protein: CASSLTGDRAYGQYF. CDR3 bases: TGTGCCAGCAGCTTAACGGGGGACAGGGCCTACGGGCAGTACTTC. The complete variable domain, with remaining parts taken from reference TRBV7-6 and TRBJ2-5, reads GAGVSQSPRYKVTKRGQDVALRCDPISGHVSLYWYRQALGQGPEFLTYFNYEAQQDKSGLPNDRFSAERPEGSISTLTIQRTEQRDSAMYRCASSLTGDRAYGQYFGPGTRLLVL.